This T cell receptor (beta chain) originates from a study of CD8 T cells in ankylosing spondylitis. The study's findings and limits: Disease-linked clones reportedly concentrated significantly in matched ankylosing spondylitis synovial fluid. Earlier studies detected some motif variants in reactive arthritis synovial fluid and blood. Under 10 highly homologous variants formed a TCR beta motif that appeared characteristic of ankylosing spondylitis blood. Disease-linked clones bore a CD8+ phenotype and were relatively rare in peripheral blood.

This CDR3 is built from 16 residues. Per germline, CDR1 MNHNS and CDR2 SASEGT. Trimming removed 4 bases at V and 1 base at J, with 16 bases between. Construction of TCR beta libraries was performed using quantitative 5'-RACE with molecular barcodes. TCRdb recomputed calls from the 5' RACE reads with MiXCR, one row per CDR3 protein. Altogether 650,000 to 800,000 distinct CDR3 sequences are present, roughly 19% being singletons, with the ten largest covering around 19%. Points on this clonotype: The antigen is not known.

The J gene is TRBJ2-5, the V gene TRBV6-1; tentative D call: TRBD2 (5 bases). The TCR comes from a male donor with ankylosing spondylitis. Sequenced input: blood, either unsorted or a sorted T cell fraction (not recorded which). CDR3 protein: CASSGGWAGSQETQYF. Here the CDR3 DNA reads TGTGCCAGCAGTGGAGGTTGGGCGGGCAGCCAAGAGACCCAGTACTTC.